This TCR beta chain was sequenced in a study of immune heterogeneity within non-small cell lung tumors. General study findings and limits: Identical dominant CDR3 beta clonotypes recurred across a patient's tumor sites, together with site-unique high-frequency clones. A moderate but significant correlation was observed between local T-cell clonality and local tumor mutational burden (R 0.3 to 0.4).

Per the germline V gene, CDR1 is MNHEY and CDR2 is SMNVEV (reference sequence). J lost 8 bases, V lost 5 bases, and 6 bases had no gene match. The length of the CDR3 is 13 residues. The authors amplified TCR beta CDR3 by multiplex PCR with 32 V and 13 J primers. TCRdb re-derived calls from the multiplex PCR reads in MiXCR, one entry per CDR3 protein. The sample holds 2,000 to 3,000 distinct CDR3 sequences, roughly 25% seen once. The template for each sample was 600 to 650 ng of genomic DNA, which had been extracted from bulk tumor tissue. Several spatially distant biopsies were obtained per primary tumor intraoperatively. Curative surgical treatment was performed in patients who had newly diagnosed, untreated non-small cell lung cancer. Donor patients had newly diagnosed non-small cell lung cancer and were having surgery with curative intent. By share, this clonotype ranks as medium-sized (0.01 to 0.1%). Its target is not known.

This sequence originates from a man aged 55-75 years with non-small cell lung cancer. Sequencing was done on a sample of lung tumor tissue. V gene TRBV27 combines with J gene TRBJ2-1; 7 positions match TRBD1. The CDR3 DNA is TGTGCCAGCAGTATACAGGGGTTCTATGAGCAGTTCTTC. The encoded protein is CASSIQGFYEQFF.